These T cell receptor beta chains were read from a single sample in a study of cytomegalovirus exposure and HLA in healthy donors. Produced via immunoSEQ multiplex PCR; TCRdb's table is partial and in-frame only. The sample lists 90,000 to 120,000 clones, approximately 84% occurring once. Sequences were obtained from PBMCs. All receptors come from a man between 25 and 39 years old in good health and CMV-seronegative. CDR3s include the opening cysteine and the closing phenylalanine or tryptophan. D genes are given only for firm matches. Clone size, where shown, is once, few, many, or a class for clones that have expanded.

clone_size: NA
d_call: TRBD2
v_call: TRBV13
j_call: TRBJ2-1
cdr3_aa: CASSLVASGKGEQFF
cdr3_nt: TGTGCCAGCAGCTTAGTCGCTAGCGGGAAGGGTGAGCAGTTCTTC

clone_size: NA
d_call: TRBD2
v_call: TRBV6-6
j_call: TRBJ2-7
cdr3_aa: CASSSPGGPLEQYF
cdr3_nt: TGTGCCAGCAGTTCCCCGGGGGGGCCCCTGGAGCAGTACTTC

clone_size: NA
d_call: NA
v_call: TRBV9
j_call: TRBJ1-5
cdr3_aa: CASSVGDNQPQHF
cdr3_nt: TGTGCCAGCAGCGTAGGAGACAATCAGCCCCAGCATTTT

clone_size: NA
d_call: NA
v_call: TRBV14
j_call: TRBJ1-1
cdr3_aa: CASSGGAIWGTEAFF
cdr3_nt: TGTGCCAGCAGCGGGGGGGCAATTTGGGGGACTGAAGCTTTCTTT

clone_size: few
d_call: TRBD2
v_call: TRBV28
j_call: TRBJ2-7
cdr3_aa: CAGGGTYGVQYF
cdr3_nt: TGTGCCGGGGGGGGAACCTATGGGGTGCAGTACTTC

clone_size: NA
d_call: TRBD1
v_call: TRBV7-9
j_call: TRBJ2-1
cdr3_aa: CASSHGQARLNEQFF
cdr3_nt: TGTGCCAGCAGTCACGGACAGGCTAGGTTGAATGAGCAGTTCTTC

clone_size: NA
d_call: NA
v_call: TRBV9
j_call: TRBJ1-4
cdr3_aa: CASSREVSEKLFF
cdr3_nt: TGTGCCAGCAGCAGGGAGGTATCGGAAAAACTGTTTTTT

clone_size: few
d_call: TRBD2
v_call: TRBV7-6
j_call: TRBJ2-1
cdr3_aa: CASSMTPGLAGVTNNEQFF
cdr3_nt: TGTGCCAGCAGCATGACGCCGGGACTAGCGGGGGTTACCAACAATGAGCAGTTCTTC

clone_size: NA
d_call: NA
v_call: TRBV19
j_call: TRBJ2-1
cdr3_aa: CASSIFRGNEQFF
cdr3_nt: TGTGCCAGTAGTATATTTCGGGGAAATGAGCAGTTCTTC

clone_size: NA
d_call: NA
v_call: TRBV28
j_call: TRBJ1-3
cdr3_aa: CASSPGGTGNTIYF
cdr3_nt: TGTGCCAGCAGTCCGGGAGGGACTGGAAACACCATATATTTT

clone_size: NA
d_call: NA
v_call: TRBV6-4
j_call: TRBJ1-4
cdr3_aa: CASSEGSNTPEKLFF
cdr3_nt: TGTGCCAGCAGTGAGGGCAGCAATACTCCGGAAAAACTGTTTTTT

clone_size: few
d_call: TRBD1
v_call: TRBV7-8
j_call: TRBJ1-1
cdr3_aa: CASSLRGRAFF
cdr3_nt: TGTGCCAGCAGCCTCAGGGGGAGGGCTTTCTTT

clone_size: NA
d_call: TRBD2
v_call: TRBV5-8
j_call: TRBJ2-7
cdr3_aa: CASSSGLAALTYEQYF
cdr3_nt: TGTGCCAGCAGCTCGGGACTAGCCGCATTAACCTACGAGCAGTACTTC

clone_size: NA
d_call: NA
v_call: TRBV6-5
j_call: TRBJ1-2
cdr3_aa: CASSYSTQGVMDGYTF
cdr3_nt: TGTGCCAGCAGTTACTCGACCCAGGGTGTTATGGATGGCTACACCTTC

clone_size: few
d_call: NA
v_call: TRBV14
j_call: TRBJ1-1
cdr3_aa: CASSQAGSSQAFF
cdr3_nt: TGTGCCAGCAGCCAAGCAGGATCCTCTCAAGCTTTCTTT

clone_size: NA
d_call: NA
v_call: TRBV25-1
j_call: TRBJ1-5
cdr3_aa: CASRGPNQPQHF
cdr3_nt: TGTGCCAGCAGGGGGCCCAATCAGCCCCAGCATTTT

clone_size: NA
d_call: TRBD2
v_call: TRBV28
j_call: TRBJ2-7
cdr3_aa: CASSSGTSGRALYEQYF
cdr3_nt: TGTGCCAGCAGTTCAGGGACTAGCGGGAGGGCCCTTTACGAGCAGTACTTC

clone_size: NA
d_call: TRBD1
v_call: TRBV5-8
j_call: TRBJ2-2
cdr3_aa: CASSFQGQGLRTGELFF
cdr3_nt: TGTGCCAGCAGCTTCCAGGGACAGGGGTTACGGACCGGGGAGCTGTTTTTT

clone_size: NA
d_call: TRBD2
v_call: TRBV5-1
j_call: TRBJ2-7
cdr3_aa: CASSLGTSGRGYEQYF
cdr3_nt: TGCGCCAGCAGCTTAGGGACTAGCGGGAGGGGCTACGAGCAGTACTTC

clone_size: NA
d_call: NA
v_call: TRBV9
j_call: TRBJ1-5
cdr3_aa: CASSVESGFNQPQHF
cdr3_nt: TGTGCCAGCAGCGTAGAATCCGGTTTTAATCAGCCCCAGCATTTT

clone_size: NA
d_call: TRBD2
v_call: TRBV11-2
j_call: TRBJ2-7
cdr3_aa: CASSTRLAGGGYWSEQYF
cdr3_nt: TGTGCCAGCAGTACACGACTAGCGGGAGGCGGTTATTGGAGCGAGCAGTACTTC

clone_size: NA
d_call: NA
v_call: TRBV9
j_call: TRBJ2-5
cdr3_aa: CASSVSPGEETQYF
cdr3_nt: TGTGCCAGCAGCGTGAGTCCGGGGGAAGAGACCCAGTACTTC

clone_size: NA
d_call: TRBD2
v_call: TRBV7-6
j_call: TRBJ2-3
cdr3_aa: CASTLGGGFTDTQYF
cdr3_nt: TGTGCCAGCACTTTGGGCGGGGGGTTCACAGATACGCAGTATTTT

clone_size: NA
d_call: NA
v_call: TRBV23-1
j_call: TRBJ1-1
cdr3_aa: CASSLSANTEAFF
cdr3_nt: TGCGCCAGCAGCCTCAGTGCGAACACTGAAGCTTTCTTT

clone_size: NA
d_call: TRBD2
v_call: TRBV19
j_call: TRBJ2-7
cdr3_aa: CASRRAGEQYF
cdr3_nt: TGTGCCAGTAGACGAGCGGGGGAGCAGTACTTC

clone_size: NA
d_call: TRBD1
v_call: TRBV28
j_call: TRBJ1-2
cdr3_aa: CASIRSTGGGYGYTF
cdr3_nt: TGTGCCAGCATAAGATCAACAGGGGGCGGCTATGGCTACACCTTC

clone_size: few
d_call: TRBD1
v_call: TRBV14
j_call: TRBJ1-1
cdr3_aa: CASRGQGVSEAFF
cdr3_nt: TGTGCCAGCAGGGGACAGGGGGTAAGTGAAGCTTTCTTT

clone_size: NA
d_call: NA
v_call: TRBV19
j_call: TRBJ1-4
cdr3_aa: CASKRAPGNEKLFF
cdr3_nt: TGTGCCAGTAAGAGGGCCCCGGGGAATGAAAAACTGTTTTTT

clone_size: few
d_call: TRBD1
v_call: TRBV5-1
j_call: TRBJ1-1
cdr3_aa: CASSSGTGAEAFF
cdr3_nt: TGCGCCAGCAGTTCCGGGACAGGGGCTGAAGCTTTCTTT

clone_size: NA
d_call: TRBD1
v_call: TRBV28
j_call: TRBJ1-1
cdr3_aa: CASIQGAGSTEAFF
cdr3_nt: TGTGCCAGCATTCAGGGGGCGGGGAGCACTGAAGCTTTCTTT

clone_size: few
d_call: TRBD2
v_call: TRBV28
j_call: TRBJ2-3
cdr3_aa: CASSHHVLAASTDTQYF
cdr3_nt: TGTGCCAGCAGTCACCATGTACTAGCGGCTAGCACAGATACGCAGTATTTT

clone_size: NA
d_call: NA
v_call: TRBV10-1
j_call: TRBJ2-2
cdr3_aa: CASSDLGTANTGELFF
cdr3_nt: TGCGCCAGCAGTGATTTGGGGACTGCGAACACCGGGGAGCTGTTTTTT

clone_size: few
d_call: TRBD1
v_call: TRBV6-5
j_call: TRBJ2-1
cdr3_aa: CASSPGQKYNEQFF
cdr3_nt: TGTGCCAGCAGTCCGGGACAGAAGTACAATGAGCAGTTCTTC

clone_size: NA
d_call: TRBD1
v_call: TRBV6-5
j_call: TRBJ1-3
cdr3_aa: CATITGAGNTIYF
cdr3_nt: TGTGCCACAATAACAGGGGCTGGAAACACCATATATTTT

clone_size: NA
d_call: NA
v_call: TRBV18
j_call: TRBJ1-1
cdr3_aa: CASSLLPRDTEAFF
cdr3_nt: TGTGCCAGCTCACTACTCCCCCGGGACACTGAAGCTTTCTTT

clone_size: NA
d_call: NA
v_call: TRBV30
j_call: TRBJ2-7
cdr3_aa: CAWRAPSASYEQYF
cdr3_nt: TGTGCCTGGAGGGCCCCTAGCGCCTCCTACGAGCAGTACTTC

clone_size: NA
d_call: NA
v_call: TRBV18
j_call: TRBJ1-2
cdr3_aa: CASSPGIGQGGYTF
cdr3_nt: TGTGCCAGCTCACCGGGGATCGGGCAGGGTGGCTACACCTTC

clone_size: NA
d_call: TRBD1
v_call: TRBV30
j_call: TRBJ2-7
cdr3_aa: CAWSVRAPGTGRSYEQYF
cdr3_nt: TGTGCCTGGAGTGTAAGGGCCCCCGGGACAGGTAGATCCTACGAGCAGTACTTC

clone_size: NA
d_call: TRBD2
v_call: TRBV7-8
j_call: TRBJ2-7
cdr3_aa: CASRPKTSGTYEQYF
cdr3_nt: TGTGCCAGCCGACCGAAGACTAGCGGGACCTACGAGCAGTACTTC

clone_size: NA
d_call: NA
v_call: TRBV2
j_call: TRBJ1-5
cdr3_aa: CASSGRVSNQPQHF
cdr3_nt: TGTGCCAGCAGCGGGCGGGTTAGCAATCAGCCCCAGCATTTT

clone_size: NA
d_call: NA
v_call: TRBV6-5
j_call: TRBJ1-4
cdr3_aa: CASSPDSRNEKLFF
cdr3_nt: TGTGCCAGCAGCCCAGACAGCCGTAATGAAAAACTGTTTTTT

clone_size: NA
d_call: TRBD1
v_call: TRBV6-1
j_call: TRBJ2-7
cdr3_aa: CASTPRDRGTYEQYF
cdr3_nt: TGTGCCAGCACTCCCCGGGACAGGGGTACCTACGAGCAGTACTTC

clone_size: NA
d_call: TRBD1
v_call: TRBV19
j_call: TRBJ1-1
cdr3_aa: CATTTGGNTEAFF
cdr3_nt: TGTGCCACTACCACAGGGGGGAACACTGAAGCTTTCTTT

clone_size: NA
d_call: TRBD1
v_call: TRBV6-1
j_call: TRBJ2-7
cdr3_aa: CASSSTGVYEQYF
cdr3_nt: TGTGCCAGCAGCTCGACAGGGGTATACGAGCAGTACTTC

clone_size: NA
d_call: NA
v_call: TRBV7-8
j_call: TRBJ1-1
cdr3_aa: CASSVGYGGTEAFF
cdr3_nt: TGTGCCAGCAGCGTAGGATACGGGGGCACTGAAGCTTTCTTT

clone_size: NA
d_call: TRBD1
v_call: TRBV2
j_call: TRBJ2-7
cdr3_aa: CATSGQGVSYEQYF
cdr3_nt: TGTGCCACCTCGGGACAGGGGGTTTCCTACGAGCAGTACTTC

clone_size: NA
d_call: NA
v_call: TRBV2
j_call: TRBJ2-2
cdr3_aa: CASREGPGSGGELFF
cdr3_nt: TGTGCCAGCAGGGAGGGCCCGGGCAGCGGCGGGGAGCTGTTTTTT

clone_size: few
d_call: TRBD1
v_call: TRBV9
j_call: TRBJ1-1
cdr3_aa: CASSVEAAGGNTEAFF
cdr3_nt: TGTGCCAGCAGCGTTGAGGCGGCAGGGGGGAACACTGAAGCTTTCTTT

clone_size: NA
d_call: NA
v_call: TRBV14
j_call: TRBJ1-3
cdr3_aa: CASSQEFRGFGNTIYF
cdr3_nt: TGTGCCAGCAGCCAAGAATTCCGGGGATTTGGAAACACCATATATTTT